This T cell receptor beta chain comes out of a study of CD8+CD57+ T cells in acquired aplastic anemia. Overall study findings and caveats: No significant difference in CD8+ Simpson's diversity was found between patients and controls. Some 31 sequences, all CD8+ CDR3, were shared between patients and controls.

V lost 9 bases and J 3 bases, leaving 0 bases between the germline ends. The CDR3 has 9 amino acids. The germline CDR1 and CDR2 sequences are LNHDA and SQIVND (reference sequence). Genomic DNA constituted the template upon which TCR beta VDJ and CDR3 profiling was performed. TCRdb itself ran the reads through MiXCR, one entry per CDR3 protein. The repertoire holds approximately 70,000 distinct CDR3 sequences, about 50% seen once, with 2% to 2.5% in the top ten. A note on this clonotype: What it binds is unknown.

This receptor was obtained from a human donor in good health, serving as a control. The J gene is TRBJ1-5, the V gene TRBV19; no clear D. Sequences were obtained from sorted CD4+, CD8+, or CD8+CD57+ T cells (not recorded which) from PBMCs. CDR3 region: CASNQPQHF. The CDR3 nucleotides are TGTGCCAGCAATCAGCCCCAGCATTTT. The whole variable domain, remainder taken from reference TRBV19 and TRBJ1-5, is DGGITQSPKYLFRKEGQNVTLSCEQNLNHDAMYWYRQDPGQGLRLIYYSQIVNDFQKGDIAEGYSVSREKKESFPLTVTSAQKNPTAFYLCASNQPQHFGDGTRLSIL.